Listed below are T cell receptor beta chains from one sample, sequenced in a study. TCRdb's table, derived via immunoSEQ multiplex PCR, lists solely in-frame clones and lacks some. The sample includes under 65,000 clones, 80% to 95% of them seen just once. The sequenced sample was PBMCs. These receptors all stem from a man in his forties or fifties with rheumatoid arthritis. Each CDR3 is given with its conserved first and last residue. D genes are given only for firm matches. Size tells how often a clone was seen (once, few, many) or the class of an expanded clone, and some rows leave it out.

NA,TRBJ1-1,TRBD1,TRBV24-1,CATSDGPGQGSTEAFF,TGTGCCACCAGTGACGGGCCGGGACAGGGGAGCACTGAAGCTTTCTTT
NA,TRBJ1-5,NA,TRBV15,CATSRDMGWGPQHF,TGTGCCACCAGCAGAGATATGGGTTGGGGGCCCCAGCATTTT
NA,TRBJ1-1,NA,TRBV7-8,CASSTYRVNTEAFF,TGTGCCAGCAGCACCTACAGGGTCAACACTGAAGCTTTCTTT
NA,TRBJ2-1,TRBD2,TRBV6-4,CASSALAGRTVLNNEQFF,TGTGCCAGCAGTGCCCTAGCGGGGCGGACTGTACTTAACAATGAGCAGTTCTTC
NA,TRBJ1-2,NA,TRBV3-1/TRBV3-2,CASSPTQTQTHGYTF,TGTGCCAGCAGCCCCACGCAGACACAGACGCATGGCTACACCTTC
NA,TRBJ2-1,NA,TRBV15,CATSPRTASSYNEQFF,TGTGCCACCAGCCCCCGGACAGCCAGCTCCTACAATGAGCAGTTCTTC
NA,TRBJ2-7,NA,TRBV6-6,CASSRLAGASTYEQYF,TGTGCCAGCAGTCGCCTGGCAGGGGCGTCTACCTACGAGCAGTACTTC
NA,TRBJ2-2,NA,TRBV27,CASRSRDGGWGELFF,TGTGCCAGCAGATCCCGTGATGGGGGCTGGGGGGAGCTGTTTTTT
NA,TRBJ2-7,NA,TRBV30,CAWSSAGGVYEQYF,TGTGCCTGGAGTTCGGCCGGGGGCGTCTACGAGCAGTACTTC
NA,TRBJ1-1,TRBD1,TRBV5-4,CASSFSRGLNTEAFF,TGTGCCAGCAGCTTTTCGAGGGGGCTGAACACTGAAGCTTTCTTT
NA,TRBJ1-1,NA,TRBV7-9,CASSLFGSGNTEAFF,TGTGCCAGCAGCTTATTTGGGTCCGGGAACACTGAAGCTTTCTTT
NA,TRBJ2-3,NA,TRBV9,CASSVVEGTDTQYF,TGTGCCAGCAGCGTAGTAGAGGGGACAGATACGCAGTATTTT
NA,TRBJ1-4,NA,TRBV18,CASSPLVAAGNEKLFF,TGTGCCAGCTCACCATTGGTCGCCGCGGGAAATGAAAAACTGTTTTTT
NA,TRBJ1-6,NA,TRBV6-1,CASSEPRGRRALHF,TGTGCCAGCAGTGAACCTAGGGGTCGTAGGGCCCTCCACTTT
NA,TRBJ2-5,NA,TRBV27,CASSLSGDSGTQYF,TGTGCCAGCAGTTTATCCGGGGACTCGGGGACCCAGTACTTC
NA,TRBJ2-7,NA,TRBV18,CASSPMGDYEQYF,TGTGCCAGCTCACCAATGGGAGACTACGAGCAGTACTTC
NA,TRBJ1-1,NA,TRBV9,CASSVRPLGTEAFF,TGTGCCAGCAGCGTCCGCCCTCTGGGAACTGAAGCTTTCTTT
NA,TRBJ2-5,TRBD2,TRBV19,CASSLAGAGETQYF,TGTGCCAGTAGTTTAGCGGGGGCCGGGGAGACCCAGTACTTC
few,TRBJ1-5,NA,TRBV27,CASSFEGSNQPQHF,TGTGCCAGCAGTTTCGAGGGAAGCAATCAGCCCCAGCATTTT
NA,TRBJ1-1,NA,TRBV6-1,CASSERQPMNTEAFF,TGTGCCAGCAGCGAACGACAGCCTATGAACACTGAAGCTTTCTTT
once,TRBJ2-7,TRBD1,TRBV5-6,CASSRRDRGRYYEQYF,TGTGCCAGCAGTCGGAGGGACAGGGGGCGATACTACGAGCAGTACTTC
NA,TRBJ1-1,TRBD1,TRBV10-3,CAISESRGRVTEAFF,TGTGCCATCAGTGAGTCTAGGGGGCGCGTCACTGAAGCTTTCTTT
NA,TRBJ2-2,NA,TRBV12-3/TRBV12-4,CASRPTRTGELFF,TGTGCCAGCAGACCTACAAGAACCGGGGAGCTGTTTTTT
NA,TRBJ1-1,NA,TRBV12-3/TRBV12-4,CASSLSGNTEAFF,TGTGCCAGCAGTTTATCCGGGAATACTGAAGCTTTCTTT
NA,TRBJ1-6,NA,TRBV7-2,CASSLQGTTNSPLHF,TGTGCCAGCAGCTTACAGGGGACCACCAATTCACCCCTCCACTTT
once,TRBJ1-1,TRBD1,TRBV5-4,CASSRPDRGYTEAFF,TGTGCCAGCAGCCGCCCGGACAGGGGTTACACTGAAGCTTTCTTT
NA,TRBJ2-6,NA,TRBV5-1,CASRLNSGANVLTF,TGCGCCAGCAGGTTAAACTCTGGGGCCAACGTCCTGACTTTC
NA,TRBJ2-7,NA,TRBV5-6,CASSLRRGPYEQYF,TGTGCCAGCAGCTTGAGGAGGGGCCCCTACGAGCAGTACTTC
NA,TRBJ1-1,NA,TRBV27,CASSFKADTEAFF,TGTGCCAGCAGTTTTAAGGCGGACACTGAAGCTTTCTTT
once,TRBJ1-4,NA,TRBV3-1/TRBV3-2,CASSRRDGNEKLFF,TGTGCCAGCAGCCGCCGGGACGGTAATGAAAAACTGTTTTTT
NA,TRBJ1-3,NA,TRBV7-9,CATKAGNTIYF,TGTGCCACCAAGGCTGGAAACACCATATATTTT
NA,TRBJ2-5,NA,TRBV4-1,CASRPTQGSAETQYF,TGCGCCAGCAGGCCCACCCAGGGGTCAGCAGAGACCCAGTACTTC
NA,TRBJ1-2,NA,TRBV5-1,CASSFQDSSYGYTF,TGCGCCAGCAGCTTTCAGGACTCCAGCTATGGCTACACCTTC
NA,TRBJ2-6,NA,TRBV6-4,CASSDRAGANVLTF,TGTGCCAGCAGTGACAGGGCTGGGGCCAACGTCCTGACTTTC
NA,TRBJ2-1,NA,TRBV18,CASSPSAQGLLNEQFF,TGTGCCAGCTCACCAAGTGCACAGGGTCTTCTGAATGAGCAGTTCTTC
NA,TRBJ2-2,TRBD2,TRBV5-1,CASSLGLAPLNTGELFF,TGCGCCAGCAGCCTGGGACTAGCTCCCTTGAACACCGGGGAGCTGTTTTTT
NA,TRBJ1-2,NA,TRBV4-1,CASSQPGGRKHQNGYTF,TGCGCCAGCAGCCAACCGGGCGGGCGGAAACACCAGAATGGCTACACCTTC
NA,TRBJ1-1,TRBD1,TRBV29-1,CSALLAGGVTEAFF,TGCAGCGCCCTATTGGCAGGGGGGGTCACTGAAGCTTTCTTT
once,TRBJ1-1,TRBD1,TRBV2,CAILRGLISYTEAFF,TGTGCCATCCTCAGGGGGCTAATCTCCTACACTGAAGCTTTCTTT
NA,TRBJ1-5,NA,TRBV5-5,CASSLGPRTEGQPQHF,TGTGCCAGCAGCTTAGGCCCGAGAACAGAAGGGCAGCCCCAGCATTTT
NA,TRBJ2-5,TRBD2,TRBV6-5,CASTDWGGQETQYF,TGTGCCAGCACCGACTGGGGGGGCCAAGAGACCCAGTACTTC
NA,TRBJ1-1,NA,TRBV25-1,CASSEGGKFAEAFF,TGTGCCAGCAGTGAAGGGGGGAAATTTGCTGAAGCTTTCTTT
NA,TRBJ2-5,NA,TRBV7-3,CASSLDRETQYF,TGTGCCAGCAGCTTAGACAGGGAGACCCAGTACTTC
NA,TRBJ1-5,NA,TRBV29-1,CSPWAPSGKNRAQHF,TGCAGCCCTTGGGCCCCTTCAGGGAAGAATCGAGCCCAGCATTTT
NA,TRBJ1-4,TRBD1,TRBV2,CASSDRQGPEKLFF,TGTGCCAGCAGTGATAGACAGGGACCCGAAAAACTGTTTTTT
NA,TRBJ1-1,TRBD1,TRBV29-1,CSGDRENTEAFF,TGCAGCGGGGACAGGGAGAACACTGAAGCTTTCTTT
NA,TRBJ1-3,TRBD1,TRBV5-1,CASSLGGTGGNTIYF,TGCGCCAGCAGCTTAGGTGGGACAGGGGGAAACACCATATATTTT
NA,TRBJ2-1,NA,TRBV6-6,CASSFGPYNEQFF,TGTGCCAGCAGTTTCGGACCTTACAATGAGCAGTTCTTC
NA,TRBJ2-2,TRBD2,TRBV3-1/TRBV3-2,CASGLRDYAGTGELFF,TGTGCCAGTGGGCTCCGGGACTACGCCGGCACCGGGGAGCTGTTTTTT
NA,TRBJ1-6,TRBD1,TRBV7-8,CASRISTGSNSPLHF,TGTGCCAGCAGGATTTCGACAGGGAGTAATTCACCCCTCCACTTT
NA,TRBJ2-2,TRBD2,TRBV5-1,CASSLARTSAGELFF,TGCGCCAGCAGCTTGGCCCGAACTAGCGCCGGGGAGCTGTTTTTT
few,TRBJ1-2,TRBD1,TRBV7-2,CASSADRNYGYTF,TGTGCCAGCAGCGCGGACAGGAACTATGGCTACACCTTC
NA,TRBJ1-2,NA,TRBV5-4,CASSSRERTYGYTF,TGTGCCAGCAGCTCCCGCGAGAGAACCTATGGCTACACCTTC
once,TRBJ1-1,NA,TRBV19,CASSSKQGKVNTEAFF,TGTGCCAGTAGTTCTAAGCAGGGGAAGGTAAACACTGAAGCTTTCTTT
NA,TRBJ1-4,NA,TRBV7-9,CASSLYPRDLNEKLFF,TGTGCCAGCAGCTTATACCCCCGGGACTTGAATGAAAAACTGTTTTTT
NA,TRBJ2-7,TRBD1,TRBV3-1/TRBV3-2,CASSQADRAYSSYEQYF,TGTGCCAGCAGCCAAGCGGACAGGGCCTACAGCTCCTACGAGCAGTACTTC
NA,TRBJ2-1,TRBD2,TRBV14,CASSQDLGSGERKVF,TGTGCCAGCAGCCAAGATCTGGGGAGCGGGGAAAGGAAGGTCTTC